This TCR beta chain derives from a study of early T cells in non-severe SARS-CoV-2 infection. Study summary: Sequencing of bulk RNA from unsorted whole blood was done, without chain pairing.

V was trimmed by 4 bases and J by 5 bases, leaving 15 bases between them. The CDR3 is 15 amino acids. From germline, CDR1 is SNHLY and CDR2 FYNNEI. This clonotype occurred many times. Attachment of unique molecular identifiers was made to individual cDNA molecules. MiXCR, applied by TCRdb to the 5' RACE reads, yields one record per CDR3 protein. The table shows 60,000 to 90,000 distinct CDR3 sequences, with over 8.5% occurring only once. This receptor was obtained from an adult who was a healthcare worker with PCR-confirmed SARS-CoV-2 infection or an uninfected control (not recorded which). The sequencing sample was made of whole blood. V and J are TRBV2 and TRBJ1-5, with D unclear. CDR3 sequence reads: CASSVAPVGHQPQHF. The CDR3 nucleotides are TGTGCCAGCAGTGTGGCGCCGGTGGGCCATCAGCCCCAGCATTTT.